This entry lists 27 T cell receptor beta chains sequenced from one sample in a study of T cell responses to AZD1222 COVID-19 vaccine. TCRdb's table, derived via immunoSEQ multiplex PCR, lists solely in-frame clones and lacks some. The table records approximately 140,000 clones, 94% of them present only once. The sequencing here drew on peripheral blood, taken on day 0 of AZD1222 vaccination. These receptors all come from an adult in good health.

This chain connects TRBV11-2 to TRBJ2-7, with a possible D match to TRBD1 (6 bases). V lost 5 bases and J 4 bases, leaving 12 bases between the germline ends. This CDR3 comprises 13 residues. CDR1 and CDR2 from the germline V gene are SGHAT and FQNNGV. This CDR3 reads CASSVGALYEQYV. The CDR3 DNA reads TGTGCCAGCAGCGTGGGGGCCTTATACGAGCAGTACGTC.

V usage is TRBV6-4 and J usage is TRBJ2-2; D remains ambiguous. Germline CDR1 is MRHNA and CDR2 is SNTAGT. With 3 bases removed from V and 6 bases from J, the gap between germline ends came to 8 bases. This CDR3 spans 13 amino acids. DNA for the CDR3: TGTGCCAGCAGTGAGGCAGATTCCGGGGAGCTGTTTTTT. Its protein is CASSEADSGELFF.

V and J are TRBV5-8 and TRBJ2-3, with 8 bases aligning to TRBD1. CDR3 length equals 16 residues. Germline CDR1 SGHTS, CDR2 YDEGEE. V shed 1 base, J shed 0 bases, and the junction held 4 bases outside the gene matches. CDR3 bases: TGTGCCAGCAGCTTGACTCCAGGGGGCAGCACAGATACGCAGTATTTT. Its protein product is CASSLTPGGSTDTQYF.

The V call is TRBV6-5, the J call TRBJ1-4, with D unresolved. Per the germline V gene, CDR1 is MNHEY and CDR2 is SVGAGI. Trimming cost V 5 bases and J 8 bases, with 18 bases left between them. This CDR3 has 15 amino acids. CDR3 DNA: TGTGCCAGCAGTCTGTCGGGGAGGGTTGGGGAAAAACTGTTTTTT. Protein: CASSLSGRVGEKLFF.

This sequence joins TRBV11-2 and TRBJ2-4; D might be TRBD2 (5 bases). The germline V gene encodes CDR1 SGHAT and CDR2 FQNNGV. The CDR3 is 16 amino acids. Between the trimmed V and J ends, which lost 1 base and 2 bases, there was a span of 12 bases. The CDR3 bases are TGTGCCAGCAGCTTAGGGGAGTGGTCTCCCAAAAACATTCAGTACTTC. Its protein product is CASSLGEWSPKNIQYF. The full variable domain, its missing parts supplied by reference TRBV11-2 and TRBJ2-4, is EAGVAQSPRYKIIEKRQSVAFWCNPISGHATLYWYQQILGQGPKLLIQFQNNGVVDDSQLPKDRFSAERLKGVDSTLKIQPAKLEDSAVYLCASSLGEWSPKNIQYFGAGTRLSVL.

The chain has TRBV29-1 and TRBJ1-2; perhaps TRBD1 as D (5 bases). This CDR3 has 12 residues. Trimming left V 7 bases short and J 2 bases short, with 11 bases between. CDR1 SQVTM and CDR2 ANQGSEA come from the germline V gene. CDR3 in amino acids: CSGSQGNYGYTF. In DNA, the CDR3 is TGCAGCGGCTCCCAGGGAAACTATGGCTACACCTTC.

The J gene is TRBJ1-5, the V gene TRBV6-5, with 8 positions matching TRBD1. CDR1 is MNHEY, CDR2 SVGAGI, per germline. V was clipped by 0 bases and J by 7 bases; unmatched bases: 8. The CDR3 runs to 16 residues. The CDR3 DNA follows: TGTGCCAGCAGTTACTCCGACAGGGGCGGCGGACAGCCCCAGCATTTT. This codes for CASSYSDRGGGQPQHF.

The chain uses TRBV28 and TRBJ1-2; 10 bases are shared with TRBD1. Trimming cost V 4 bases and J 0 bases; bases outside gene matches: 8. Germline V gene data show CDR1 as MDHEN and CDR2 as SYDVKM. The CDR3 sequence is 17 residues long. The CDR3 DNA is TGTGCCAGCAGTTCCCCCCCTGGACAGGGGGCTAACTATGGCTACACCTTC. Its protein is CASSSPPGQGANYGYTF.

This clone appeared a single time. The rearrangement links TRBV6-7 to TRBJ1-6; TRBD1 matches 7 bases. TRBV6-7 is an open reading frame, and its role is uncertain. J lost 7 bases, V lost 3 bases, and 9 bases had no gene match. The CDR3 totals 16 residues. The CDR3 nucleotides are TGTGCCAGCAGTTATAGAGCAGGGGGGGTCAATTCACCCCTCCACTTT. It is translated as CASSYRAGGVNSPLHF.

The V call is TRBV5-4, the J call TRBJ2-1; 8 bases match TRBD1. The V gene end was trimmed by 4 bases and the J gene end by 7 bases; junction bases not matched to a gene: 4. The CDR3 runs 13 residues. The V gene's germline CDR1 is SGHNT and CDR2 YYREEE (reference sequence). The CDR3 protein is CASSQQGGNEQFF. In DNA form, the CDR3 reads TGTGCCAGCAGCCAACAGGGGGGTAATGAGCAGTTCTTC. Combining the CDR3 with reference TRBV5-4 and TRBJ2-1 gives the whole variable domain ETGVTQSPTHLIKTRGQQVTLRCSSQSGHNTVSWYQQALGQGPQFIFQYYREEENGRGNFPPRFSGLQFPNYSSELNVNALELDDSALYLCASSQQGGNEQFFGPGTRLTVL.

This chain uses TRBV5-6 with TRBJ2-4, with a tentative D call TRBD1 (6 bases). V lost 2 bases to trimming and J lost 0 bases, with 12 bases between them. This CDR3 is 16 amino acids long. Germline V gives CDR1 SGHDT, CDR2 YYEEEE. Here the CDR3 reads CASSFGTILAKNIQYF. The CDR3 DNA follows: TGTGCCAGCAGCTTCGGGACAATTCTAGCCAAAAACATTCAGTACTTC.

The chain combines TRBV4-1 with TRBJ2-1, with 7 bases fitting TRBD2. CDR3 size: 16 residues. In germline, CDR1 is MGHRA, CDR2 YSYEKL. Trimming cost V 3 bases and J 7 bases; bases outside gene matches: 12. CDR3 amino acids: CASSHFPAGTQNEQFF. Here the CDR3 DNA reads TGCGCCAGCAGCCATTTCCCAGCGGGGACGCAGAATGAGCAGTTCTTC.

The rearrangement uses TRBV6-5 and TRBJ1-6; a possible D gene is TRBD1 (5 bases). The CDR3 runs to 15 residues. Germline CDR1 MNHEY, CDR2 SVGAGI. With 3 bases removed from V and 1 base from J, the gap between germline ends came to 7 bases. CDR3 region: CASSYGGSYNSPLHF. In DNA, the CDR3 is TGTGCCAGCAGTTATGGGGGATCCTATAATTCACCCCTCCACTTT.

This chain uses TRBV18 with TRBJ1-6; 8 positions match TRBD1. The germline gives CDR1 KGHSH, CDR2 LQKENI. The V segment lost 2 bases and the J segment 8 bases; nucleotides outside the gene matches: 8. CDR3 length: 16 amino acids. Written as DNA, the CDR3 is TGTGCCAGCTCACCAACTGGACAGGGTGGGGATTCACCCCTCCACTTT. This gives the protein CASSPTGQGGDSPLHF.

The chain recombines TRBV2 with TRBJ1-1; 7 nucleotides match TRBD1. CDR1 SNHLY and CDR2 FYNNEI come from the germline V gene. The V segment lost 7 bases and the J segment 2 bases; nucleotides outside the gene matches: 10. There are 15 residues in the CDR3. The CDR3 coding sequence is TGTGCCAGCAAGAAGCGACAGGGCGTAAACACTGAAGCTTTCTTT. Residues: CASKKRQGVNTEAFF.

The chain recombines TRBV7-2 with TRBJ2-1; 10 nucleotides agree with TRBD2. The CDR3 is made up of 18 amino acids. CDR1 and CDR2 from the germline V gene are SGHTA and FQGNSA. The V segment lost 1 base and the J segment 7 bases; nucleotides outside the gene matches: 13. The CDR3 DNA sequence: TGTGCCAGCAGCTTAGTCCCGATCACAGCGGGAGGGCCGAATGAGCAGTTCTTC. Translation: CASSLVPITAGGPNEQFF.

The V call is TRBV5-1, the J call TRBJ2-2, with 8 bases aligning to TRBD2. This CDR3 has 15 residues. The trim removed 5 bases at V and 0 bases at J, leaving 3 bases unmatched. CDR1 is SGHRS, CDR2 YFSETQ, per germline. The CDR3 sequence: CASRAAGANTGELFF. CDR3 coding DNA: TGCGCCAGCAGGGCAGCGGGGGCGAACACCGGGGAGCTGTTTTTT.

This sequence joins TRBV11-3 and TRBJ2-5; either TRBD1 or TRBD2 may supply D (6 bases each). The germline V gene encodes CDR1 SGHNT and CDR2 YENEEA. The length of the CDR3 is 13 residues. Deletions cut 5 bases from V and 4 bases from J, with 11 bases between. The CDR3, as DNA: TGTGCCAGCAGCGCCGGAGGGGGAGAGACCCAGTACTTC. This gives the protein CASSAGGGETQYF.

The count of this clone is one. The chain carries TRBV4-2 and TRBJ1-5; D is unclear. This CDR3 region has 15 residues. Trimming took 0 bases from V and 6 from J, leaving 12 bases between them. Germline V gives CDR1 LGHNA, CDR2 YNFKEQ. CDR3 sequence: CASSQEFAGSQPQHF. CDR3 in DNA: TGTGCCAGCAGCCAAGAATTTGCGGGGAGTCAGCCCCAGCATTTT.

About this clone: In the same sample, other DNA sequences code for this CDR3. This chain uses TRBV19 with TRBJ2-1; D uncertain. Trimming shortened V by 6 bases and J by 0 bases, and 6 bases separated the two germline ends. This CDR3 is 13 amino acids long. Germline V gene data show CDR1 as LNHDA and CDR2 as SQIVND (reference sequence). Here the CDR3 reads CASSGRSYNEQFF. Written as DNA, the CDR3 is TGTGCCAGTAGCGGTCGCTCCTACAATGAGCAGTTCTTC. The variable domain in full, with the rest retrieved from reference TRBV19 and TRBJ2-1, is DGGITQSPKYLFRKEGQNVTLSCEQNLNHDAMYWYRQDPGQGLRLIYYSQIVNDFQKGDIAEGYSVSREKKESFPLTVTSAQKNPTAFYLCASSGRSYNEQFFGPGTRLTVL.

This clone was recorded only once. The J gene is TRBJ2-3, the V gene TRBV2; TRBD2 matches at 7 bases. This CDR3 comprises 17 residues. The germline V gene encodes CDR1 SNHLY and CDR2 FYNNEI. With 5 bases clipped from V and 2 bases from J, the junction kept 13 bases outside the gene matches. The DNA of the CDR3 is TGTGCCAGCAGTCCCGACTTGGCTAGCGGATACACAGATACGCAGTATTTT. It translates to CASSPDLASGYTDTQYF.

The chain recombines TRBV6-6 with TRBJ1-4, with unresolved D. CDR3 size: 14 residues. In germline, CDR1 is MNHNY, CDR2 SVGAGI (reference sequence). The germline V and J ends were trimmed by 3 bases and 6 bases, with 11 bases remaining between them. Written as DNA, the CDR3 is TGTGCCAGCAGTTATCCTCGTCGGGATGAAAAACTGTTTTTT. It yields the protein CASSYPRRDEKLFF.

CDR3 DNA: TGTGCCAGCAGCTTAAGGAGGGTACCGACACGAGAGACCCAGTACTTC. Protein: CASSLRRVPTRETQYF. This chain joins TRBV7-9 and TRBJ2-5; D is perhaps TRBD2 (6 bases). The CDR3 totals 16 residues. CDR1 SEHNR and CDR2 FQNEAQ come from the germline V gene (reference sequence). Between the trimmed V and J ends, which lost 2 bases and 4 bases, there was a span of 17 bases.

This clone appeared a few times. This chain links TRBV7-9 with TRBJ1-2; no firm D call. The germline V gene encodes CDR1 SEHNR and CDR2 FQNEAQ (reference sequence). This CDR3 spans 16 amino acids. The germline V and J ends were trimmed by 0 bases and 2 bases, with 13 bases remaining between them. CDR3 loop: CASSLAVLGWNYGYTF. In nucleotides, the CDR3 is TGTGCCAGCAGCTTAGCGGTCCTGGGCTGGAACTATGGCTACACCTTC.

The rearrangement uses TRBV3-1 (or the pseudogene TRBV3-2) and TRBJ2-1, with TRBD2 matching 10 bases. The CDR3 length is 16 residues. Germline lookup yields CDR1 LGHDT and CDR2 YNNKEL (reference sequence). V was pared by 3 bases and J by 6 bases, with 8 bases of the junction left unmatched. CDR3 sequence reads: CASSHGLAGARNEQFF. DNA of the CDR3: TGTGCCAGCAGCCATGGCCTAGCGGGAGCGCGCAATGAGCAGTTCTTC.

The chain is built from TRBV6-1 and TRBJ2-4; D remains unclear. The CDR3 has 14 residues. The V gene's germline CDR1 is MNHNS and CDR2 SASEGT. Trimming removed 3 bases at V and 0 bases at J, with 6 bases between. This chain's CDR3 is CASSDTLAKNIQYF. CDR3 DNA: TGTGCCAGCAGTGACACTCTAGCCAAAAACATTCAGTACTTC.

The V call is TRBV4-1, the J call TRBJ2-3; 8 bases line up with TRBD2. The CDR3 sequence is 18 residues long. Germline CDR1 is MGHRA and CDR2 is YSYEKL. The ends lost 0 bases at V and 0 bases at J; junction bases unmatched: 8. This CDR3 is CASSQEDNSGISTDTQYF. CDR3 nucleotide sequence: TGCGCCAGCAGCCAAGAAGATAATAGCGGGATAAGCACAGATACGCAGTATTTT.